This is a list of T cell receptor beta chains from one sample in a study of cytomegalovirus exposure and HLA in healthy donors. Data came from immunoSEQ multiplex PCR; TCRdb stores just in-frame clones and leaves some out. The sample gives roughly 130,000 clones, 75% to 85% of which show up once; 1.2% is in the top ten. The sample was PBMCs. The receptor set was obtained from a girl aged 2 to 10 in good health and CMV-seronegative. Both conserved end residues are part of each CDR3.

j_call v_call cdr3_aa
TRBJ2-5 TRBV29-1 CSAGQSQETQYF
TRBJ2-7 TRBV5-4 CASSRPGQSYEQYF
TRBJ1-3 TRBV19 CASKRGTAGNTIYF
TRBJ2-1 TRBV19 CASSWDQGLAEYNEQFF
TRBJ1-2 TRBV30 CAWIARDGYTF
TRBJ2-7 TRBV13 CASSSRRGAYEQYF
TRBJ2-7 TRBV18 CASSPRDRTPYEQYF
TRBJ2-7 TRBV4-2 CASSQEVVGASSYEQYF
TRBJ2-1 TRBV27 CASSLLTSGRVHEQFF
TRBJ2-3 TRBV6-5 CASSFGGADTQYF
TRBJ2-2 TRBV7-2 CASSSGLNTGELFF
TRBJ1-2 TRBV30 CAWSVLGQGEPGGYTF
TRBJ2-7 TRBV6-1 CASSEEGGLGQYF
TRBJ1-1 TRBV19 CASSTQGDTEAFF
TRBJ2-5 TRBV11-2 CASSSQGRETQYF
TRBJ2-3 TRBV30 CAWSVGGTDTQYF
TRBJ1-1 TRBV27 CASSLSGQGRISEAFF
TRBJ1-6 TRBV2 CASRVGQGAINSPLHF
TRBJ2-7 TRBV6-5 CASSFQSGTSKSEQYF
TRBJ2-3 TRBV6-1 CASSERGQGGATQYF
TRBJ2-5 TRBV27 CASSLLYRLAEETQYF
TRBJ1-5 TRBV15 CATSTGQVEGGQPQHF
TRBJ2-3 TRBV6-4 CASSDGGVGSTDTQYF
TRBJ2-2 TRBV6-1 CASSEAPLTGELFF
TRBJ1-1 TRBV30 CAWTQGGEAFF
TRBJ1-1 TRBV7-9 CASSFGRNTEAFF
TRBJ2-7 TRBV20-1 CSARVGYEQYF
TRBJ1-1 TRBV6-6 CASTLLVQGNTEAFF
TRBJ1-2 TRBV4-1 CASSLPPSGTVNYGYTF
TRBJ2-7 TRBV7-2 CASSPPGYEQYF
TRBJ1-4 TRBV6-6 CASSYGDSNEKLFF
TRBJ2-6 TRBV7-2 CASSLDLRGAAGANVLTF
- TRBV19 CASKNRGGTHDEQYF
TRBJ2-1 TRBV27 CASRAIAGGPGNEQFF
TRBJ1-1 TRBV4-2 CASSQVGYRGGNTEAFF
TRBJ2-1 TRBV27 CAVRGEAGDEQFF
TRBJ1-1 TRBV30 CACRTRRTEAFF
TRBJ2-3 TRBV5-1 CASSLVGSGITDTQYF
TRBJ1-1 TRBV11-2 CASSPQIQWTSAFF
TRBJ2-3 TRBV10-1 CALQQGGDGGASTDTQYF
TRBJ1-1 TRBV6-5 CASSAGGTGNTEAFF
TRBJ2-6 TRBV27 CASSLRSGSACTNNSGANVLTF
TRBJ1-3 TRBV19 CASRTGQGKAGNTIYF
TRBJ2-3 TRBV6-6 CASSYPGSGADTQYF
TRBJ1-3 TRBV28 CASSSGTALGAIYF
TRBJ2-1 TRBV9 CASSVEPEAGAYNEQFF
TRBJ1-6 TRBV7-9 CASSFKGTVYNSPLHF
TRBJ2-5 TRBV7-6 CASSLSGELETQYF
TRBJ2-1 TRBV9 CASSTRTSGGGYNEQFF
TRBJ2-2 TRBV5-8 CASSWKSGSANTGELFF
TRBJ2-7 TRBV28 CASGDRTYEQYF
TRBJ1-2 TRBV5-1 CASSWGTGEDYGYTF
TRBJ1-1 TRBV5-1 CASSSQGNTEAFF
TRBJ2-5 TRBV7-2 CASSLLGIGRGKGETQYF
TRBJ2-5 TRBV15 CATRETGGLGETQYF
TRBJ2-4 TRBV9 CASSVGGTSANIQYF
TRBJ2-6 TRBV2 CASSEVAQGAGGANVLTF
TRBJ1-1 TRBV2 CASRKTGNMNTEAFF